Listed here are 20 T cell receptor beta chains from one sample, sequenced in a study of patients and donors after allogeneic stem cell transplantation. TCRdb recomputed calls from the RT-PCR reads with MiXCR, one row per CDR3 protein. This sample has approximately 200,000 distinct CDR3 sequences, with around an eighth found just once. Sample: blood, either unsorted or a sorted T cell fraction (not recorded which). All receptors derive from a human donor who was either an allogeneic HSCT recipient or a stem cell or donor lymphocyte infusion donor (not recorded which). It is not recorded whose cells these are; they may come from a transplant donor.

The V gene is TRBV6-4, the J gene TRBJ1-1; tentative D call: TRBD1 (5 bases). Germline values: CDR1 MRHNA, CDR2 SNTAGT. V was pared by 2 bases and J by 10 bases, with 11 bases between. This CDR3 is 12 amino acids long. CDR3 sequence: CASSDGGSRAFF. For the CDR3, the DNA is TGTGCCAGCAGTGACGGGGGAAGTCGAGCTTTCTTT.

This clonotype has ten or more counts. The rearrangement joins TRBV24-1 to TRBJ2-5; perhaps TRBD1 as D (6 bases). The ends were cut back, 3 bases at V and 2 bases at J, with 15 bases in the middle. Germline loops: CDR1 KGHDR, CDR2 SFDVKD. The CDR3 is 16 residues long. Here the CDR3 DNA reads TGTGCCACCAGTGATCCCCTACAGGGAAAACAAGAGACCCAGTACTTC. Encoded protein: CATSDPLQGKQETQYF.

This clonotype was detected many times. The V call is TRBV4-2, the J call TRBJ2-1, with D possibly TRBD1 on 6 matching bases. Germline V gene data show CDR1 as LGHNA and CDR2 as YNFKEQ. The CDR3 is 17 amino acids. The V and J ends lost 0 bases and 9 bases respectively, with 21 bases between them. The CDR3 DNA is TGTGCCAGCAGCCAAGAATCTTTACAGGGTATTACTGCTGAGCAGTTCTTC. Protein product: CASSQESLQGITAEQFF.

This clonotype was observed a few times. The rearrangement joins TRBV6-1 to TRBJ1-5, with D possibly TRBD1 on 5 matching bases. Germline loops: CDR1 MNHNS, CDR2 SASEGT. This CDR3 spans 13 amino acids. The ends were cut back, 6 bases at V and 4 bases at J, with 10 bases in the middle. CDR3 protein: CASSQTANQPQHF. The CDR3 coding sequence is TGTGCCAGCAGCCAGACAGCTAATCAGCCCCAGCATTTT.

This clonotype has at least ten counts. This sequence joins TRBV28 and TRBJ1-2; D is perhaps TRBD1 (6 bases). The CDR3 runs to 16 residues. The V and J ends lost 2 bases and 4 bases respectively, with 17 bases between them. CDR1 is MDHEN and CDR2 is SYDVKM in the germline V gene. The CDR3 spells CASSLGSQTGLYGYTF. Here the CDR3 DNA reads TGTGCCAGCAGTTTAGGGTCCCAGACAGGCCTCTATGGCTACACCTTC.

The chain employs TRBV6-5 and TRBJ2-2; 9 positions agree with TRBD1. V shed 4 bases, J shed 6 bases, and the junction held 12 bases outside the gene matches. The CDR3 is 17 residues long. Germline loops: CDR1 MNHEY, CDR2 SVGAGI. As DNA, the CDR3 is TGTGCCAGCAGTTCGCATGGTGGGACAGGGACCGCCGGGGAGCTGTTTTTT. Protein sequence: CASSSHGGTGTAGELFF.

The rearrangement joins TRBV12-3 or TRBV12-4 to TRBJ2-5; TRBD2 agrees at 15 bases. The CDR3 runs to 15 residues. Trimming at V came to 7 bases and at J to 4 bases, leaving 4 bases not matched to a gene. CDR3 in amino acids: CASTRTSGRGETQYF. CDR3 DNA: TGTGCCAGCACCCGGACTAGCGGGAGGGGAGAGACCCAGTACTTC.

This clonotype came up a few times. The gene calls are TRBV7-9 and TRBJ2-5, with 7 bases lining up with TRBD2. Germline CDR1 reads SEHNR; CDR2 reads FQNEAQ (reference sequence). CDR3 length: 16 residues. V was clipped by 4 bases and J by 1 base; unmatched bases: 9. The CDR3 region is CASSSPGGSTQETQYF. The CDR3 DNA sequence: TGTGCCAGCAGCTCACCGGGGGGATCAACCCAAGAGACCCAGTACTTC.

This clonotype showed up just a few times. This CDR3 reads CAWSPENTEAFF. CDR3 nucleotides: TGTGCCTGGAGTCCGGAAAACACTGAAGCTTTCTTT. This chain connects TRBV30 to TRBJ1-1; no clear D. The CDR3 sequence is 12 residues long. V shed 2 bases and J shed 2 bases, with 6 bases lying between them. Germline V gene lookup returns CDR1 GTSNPN and CDR2 SVGIG (reference sequence).

This clonotype appeared many times. The V gene is TRBV12-3 or TRBV12-4, the J gene TRBJ1-6, with D unclear. V lost 2 bases and J lost 6, with 8 bases in between. This CDR3 has 14 amino acids. The CDR3 DNA sequence: TGTGCCAGCAGTTTAAATAGGCTTAATTCACCCCTCCACTTT. As protein: CASSLNRLNSPLHF.

The chain recombines TRBV18 with TRBJ2-7, with TRBD2 identical over 7 bases. V trimming: 4 bases; J trimming: 5 bases; junction bases outside the gene matches: 8. The CDR3 contains 14 residues. CDR1 is KGHSH, CDR2 LQKENI, per germline. The CDR3, as DNA: TGTGCCAGCTCACAGACTAGCAGGTCCGACGAGCAGTACTTC. Translating it yields CASSQTSRSDEQYF.

The table lists this clonotype with a few counts. The chain recombines TRBV20-1 with TRBJ1-1, with D hard to call. The CDR3 spans 15 residues. Trimming left V 1 base short and J 4 bases short, with 16 bases between. From germline, CDR1 is DFQATT and CDR2 SNEGSKA (reference sequence). The CDR3 spells CSARGLRTPGTEAFF. The DNA of the CDR3 is TGCAGTGCTAGAGGACTGCGGACGCCGGGCACTGAAGCTTTCTTT.

In its sample, this clonotype was seen many times. As DNA, the CDR3 is TGCAGTGCTAGCTACAAGACAGGGACAGGCGAGCAGTACTTC. This gives the protein CSASYKTGTGEQYF. This chain joins TRBV20-1 and TRBJ2-7; TRBD1 aligns across 8 bases. Trimming at V came to 3 bases and at J to 6 bases, leaving 10 bases not matched to a gene. The CDR3 is 14 amino acids. Germline CDR1 DFQATT, CDR2 SNEGSKA (reference sequence).

In its sample, this clonotype was seen a few times. The chain couples TRBV7-9 to TRBJ1-1, with 7 bases identical to TRBD1. The CDR3 covers 16 residues. Germline CDR1 is SEHNR and CDR2 is FQNEAQ (reference sequence). With 6 bases clipped from V and 1 base from J, the junction kept 11 bases outside the gene matches. CDR3 in DNA: TGTGCCAGCAGGACGGACCCGGGACAGAAGAACACTGAAGCTTTCTTT. It is translated as CASRTDPGQKNTEAFF.

This sequence joins TRBV12-3 or TRBV12-4 and TRBJ1-2; the D gene is possibly TRBD1 (5 bases). The V and J ends lost 3 bases and 2 bases respectively, with 7 bases between them. The CDR3 loop spans 13 amino acids. The CDR3 is CASSLSGNYGYTF. The CDR3 DNA reads as TGTGCCAGCAGTTTGTCAGGGAACTATGGCTACACCTTC.

J is TRBJ2-7 and V is TRBV10-3; D is uncertain. In germline, CDR1 is ENHRY, CDR2 SYGVKD. Between the trimmed V and J ends, which lost 4 bases and 2 bases, there was a span of 9 bases. CDR3 length: 13 residues. The CDR3 region is CAISVRAPYEQYF. DNA for the CDR3: TGTGCCATCAGTGTGAGAGCTCCCTACGAGCAGTACTTC.

This clonotype was observed a handful of times. The genes are TRBV20-1 and TRBJ1-2, with D possibly matching TRBD1 (5 bases). The CDR3 is 14 amino acids. The V end was cut by 6 bases, the J end by 3 bases, with 17 bases between. The germline CDR1 and CDR2 sequences are DFQATT and SNEGSKA (reference sequence). The CDR3 loop is CSARPGLTHYGYTF. The CDR3 nucleotides read TGCAGTGCGAGGCCGGGACTGACCCACTATGGCTACACCTTC.

This clonotype was found a few times. The rearrangement links TRBV4-1 to TRBJ2-2, with TRBD2 identical over 7 bases. The V and J ends lost 4 bases and 4 bases, in that order; junction bases with no gene match: 12. This CDR3 comprises 17 residues. CDR1 and CDR2 (germline): MGHRA, YSYEKL. The CDR3 here is CASSRGRERGGTGELFF. The CDR3 nucleotides are TGCGCCAGCAGCCGGGGGAGGGAGCGGGGAGGCACCGGGGAGCTGTTTTTT.

The V gene is TRBV7-2, the J gene TRBJ2-7, with 11 positions matching TRBD2. J gave up 5 bases and V 0 bases, and 9 bases lay outside the gene matches. This CDR3 has 17 amino acids. CDR1 and CDR2 from the germline V gene are SGHTA and FQGNSA. DNA for the CDR3: TGTGCCAGCAGCTTAGCGAGCCCCGGGACTAGCGGCCACGAGCAGTACTTC. This translates into CASSLASPGTSGHEQYF.

The J gene is TRBJ2-2, the V gene TRBV7-3; 12 positions match TRBD2. The CDR3 extends over 17 amino acids. Trimming removed 4 bases from V and 6 bases from J; junction bases left unmatched: 9. Germline values: CDR1 SGHTA, CDR2 FQGTGA. CDR3 loop: CASSSITSGRYPGELFF. For the CDR3, the DNA is TGTGCCAGCAGCTCAATAACTAGCGGGAGGTACCCCGGGGAGCTGTTTTTT. Variable domain in full (rest from reference TRBV7-3 and TRBJ2-2): GAGVSQTPSNKVTEKGKYVELRCDPISGHTALYWYRQSLGQGPEFLIYFQGTGAADDSGLPNDRFFAVRPEGSVSTLKIQRTERGDSAVYLCASSSITSGRYPGELFFGEGSRLTVL.